This TCR beta chain is from a study of shared clonotypes between healthy human individuals. Study outcomes and limitations: On the whole, naive subsets had larger estimated richness than memory subsets had.

This CDR3 comprises 15 residues. The V end lost 1 base, the J end lost 8 bases, and 15 bases lay between the germline ends. Germline CDR1 SGHAT, CDR2 FQNNGV. Method: immunoSEQ multiplex PCR; TCRdb's copy keeps in-frame clones and lacks some. This table holds about 2 million clones, approximately 95% found once. Turning to this clone: Its antigen remains unknown.

This receptor was taken from a man between 18 and 35 years old in good health. Sequences were obtained from naive CD4+ T cells sorted from blood. As to subset: CD45RA+ positively selected. The V gene is TRBV11-2, the J gene TRBJ2-1, with a weak D call TRBD2 (6 bases). The CDR3 region has the DNA TGTGCCAGCAGCTTAGGAGGGGCAGCGGGCTATGAGCAGTTCTTC. It yields the protein CASSLGGAAGYEQFF.